This T cell receptor beta chain is from a study of human T cells and chemical hapten exposure. Study summary: Sensitization employed 2% DPC on about 2 cm by about 2 cm of upper inner arm skin. Whole-study findings and limits: Large CDR3 similarity clusters arose significantly more often from expanded TCRs than from controls.

The sample holds many counts of this clonotype. Its specificity is unknown. Sample time point: patch test 3, about 24 weeks after DPC sensitization. Treatment defined: therapeutic diphenylcyclopropenone sensitization with weekly scalp DPC. V lost 5 bases, J lost 7 bases, and 11 bases lay in between. The germline V gene encodes CDR1 LNHDA and CDR2 SQIVND (reference sequence). The CDR3 consists of 13 residues. TCRdb reprocessed the RACE reads via MiXCR and lists one record per CDR3 protein. The table has tens of thousands of distinct CDR3 sequences, 10% to 15% seen once. The gene calls are TRBV19 and TRBJ1-4; D is perhaps TRBD1 (5 bases). The sequence came from a woman aged 45-65 years with alopecia areata. Some clones in this sample may be carry-over from other donors' samples. The input for sequencing was whole blood, taken in connection with sensitization to the hapten diphenylcyclopropenone (DPC). DNA for the CDR3: TGTGCCAGTAGTTCAACAGGAGGTGAAAAACTGTTTTTT. Amino acid sequence: CASSSTGGEKLFF.